The present TCR beta chain was sequenced within a study of CD8+CD57+ T cells in acquired aplastic anemia. Study findings and constraints: Around 30 sequences, all CD8+ CDR3, were shared between patients and controls.

In the case of this clonotype: Its cognate antigen is unknown.

The V and J ends lost 1 base and 7 bases, in that order; junction bases with no gene match: 19. Germline V gene lookup returns CDR1 MGHDK and CDR2 SYGVNS. CDR3 size: 19 residues. TCR beta VDJ combinations and CDR3 sequences were profiled from genomic DNA. MiXCR, applied by TCRdb to the reads, yields one record per CDR3 protein. The data hold 400,000 to 450,000 distinct CDR3 sequences, with roughly 64% observed a single time. Sequencing used sorted CD4+, CD8+, or CD8+CD57+ T cells (not recorded which) from PBMCs. This receptor was identified in a human donor in good health, serving as a control. This chain joins TRBV25-1 and TRBJ2-7; 10 bases fit TRBD2. The CDR3 DNA reads as TGTGCCAGCAGTGAATTAGGGTTAGCGGGGGGTCGCGTCAAGGAGGAGCAGTACTTC. The encoded protein is CASSELGLAGGRVKEEQYF.